This record looks at one T cell receptor (beta chain) sequence and its context. Its antigen is unknown. The treatment denotes: roughly nine-day PBMC culture with coronavirus spike peptide pools or control peptides (ViraFEST assay). Trimming left V 5 bases short and J 2 bases short, with 13 bases between. CDR3 length: 15 residues. The germline V gene has CDR1 LNHDA and CDR2 SQIVND (reference sequence). The data were obtained in a study of vaccination and CD4 T cells after COVID-19. For the study at large: Post-diagnosis, post-COVID samples were collected after a median 101 days, ranging 35 to 161.

Cultured CD4+ T cell DNA underwent sequencing with the Oncomine TCR Beta short-read assay. Via MiXCR, TCRdb re-called the PCR reads, giving one row per CDR3 protein. The sample carries over 10,000 distinct CDR3 sequences, roughly two fifths recorded once. This chain joins TRBV19 and TRBJ1-5; D is uncertain. The source of this sequence is a human donor who had recovered from COVID-19. Source: CD4+ T cells from blood, cultured in vitro, taken after SARS-CoV-2 vaccination. In nucleotides, the CDR3 is TGTGCCAGTAGTGACGGAATCTTGGGCAATCAGCCCCAGCATTTT. This codes for CASSDGILGNQPQHF.